This TCR beta chain was identified in a study of blood T cell repertoires in COVID-19. The method was immunoSEQ multiplex PCR; TCRdb's version includes in-frame clones alone and lacks a portion of them. The data show roughly 99,000 clones, 65% to 80% seen once. The sequenced sample consisted of peripheral blood. This clonotype originated in a man in his sixties or seventies with acute or convalescent COVID-19.

The CDR3 DNA follows: TGTGCCAGCAGTTCTCAGGGTCAAGACTATGGCTACACCTTC. Protein: CASSSQGQDYGYTF. The chain combines TRBV28 with TRBJ1-2, with a possible D match to TRBD1 (5 bases). The CDR3 spans 14 residues. Germline CDR1 and CDR2: MDHEN and SYDVKM. V gave up 4 bases and J gave up 3 bases, with 12 bases separating them.